This is a list of T cell receptor beta chains from one sample in a study of regulatory T cells in long-lasting Graves disease. A single record per CDR3 protein comes from TCRdb applying MiXCR to the multiplex PCR reads. This sample yields under 450,000 distinct CDR3 sequences, of which roughly 25% are seen a single time; approximately 28% belongs to the top ten. The sample in question was peripheral blood mononuclear cells (PBMCs), obtained when the disease was refractory, from a patient treated with antithyroid drugs. These receptors were obtained from a woman in her 40s with Graves disease. Each CDR3 is given with its conserved first and last residue. D genes are given only for firm matches. Rows give clone size only sometimes, using once, few, many, or a class for an expanded clone.

TRBJ2-7,TRBV5-1,NA,few,TGCGCCAGCAGCTTGTGGGAATCCTACGAGCAGTACTTC,CASSLWESYEQYF
TRBJ2-2,TRBV20-1,NA,few,TGCAGTGCTAGAGCGGTAACGGGGAACACCGGGGAGCTGTTTTTT,CSARAVTGNTGELFF
TRBJ2-2,TRBV7-2,TRBD2,NA,TGTGCCAGCAGCCTAACTAGCGGTTCGAACACCGGGGAGCTGTTTTTT,CASSLTSGSNTGELFF
TRBJ1-4,TRBV6-1,TRBD1,many,TGTGCCAGCAGCATGGACAGGGTCGGACTGTTTTTT,CASSMDRVGLFF
TRBJ2-7,TRBV6-5,NA,many,TGTGCCAGCAGTTACTTCGGGTTCTACGAGCAGTACTTC,CASSYFGFYEQYF
TRBJ1-1,TRBV28,NA,many,TGTGCCAGCAGAAGAGGAGGGAACACTGAAGCTTTCTTT,CASRRGGNTEAFF
TRBJ2-3,TRBV20-1,NA,many,TGCAGTGCTAAACCTGGGATTCACAATTCCGGCACAGATACGCAGTATTTT,CSAKPGIHNSGTDTQYF
TRBJ2-1,TRBV28,NA,NA,TGTGCCAGCAGTTTCAGGGCCTACAATGAGCAGTTCTTC,CASSFRAYNEQFF
TRBJ1-4,TRBV6-9,NA,many,TGTGCCAGCAGTTACCCCCGACACTCGCGAGAAAAACTGTTTTTT,CASSYPRHSREKLFF
TRBJ2-3,TRBV15,TRBD2,once,TGTGCCACCAGCAGGTTAGCGGGAGTTGGCCCAGATACGCAGTATTTT,CATSRLAGVGPDTQYF
TRBJ2-6,TRBV7-2,NA,NA,TGTGCCAGCGCGACAGGTCCCCCCGGGGCCAACGTCCTGACTTTC,CASATGPPGANVLTF
TRBJ2-5,TRBV3-1,NA,many,TGTGCCAGCAGCCAAGACCAGAGGGGGACCCAGTACTTC,CASSQDQRGTQYF
TRBJ1-5,TRBV28,TRBD1,NA,TGTGCCGGCAACCCCATCGGGACAGGGGTTGGGCAGCCCCAGCATTTT,CAGNPIGTGVGQPQHF
TRBJ2-5,TRBV7-2,NA,NA,TGTGCCAGCAGCCCTAGCCCCCGCCAGACCCAGTACTTC,CASSPSPRQTQYF
TRBJ2-4,TRBV28,TRBD2,many,TGTGCCAGCAGTTTAGGCCTAGCGGGAGGGAAATTAGCCAAAAACATTCAGTACTTC,CASSLGLAGGKLAKNIQYF
TRBJ2-1,TRBV19,TRBD2,NA,TGTGCCAGTAGTGAAACTAGCGGGAGTGACTACAATGAGCAGTTCTTC,CASSETSGSDYNEQFF
TRBJ2-2,TRBV19,NA,NA,TGTGCCAGTAGCTCGACAAGGTCGACCGGGGAGCTGTTTTTT,CASSSTRSTGELFF
TRBJ2-7,TRBV2,NA,NA,TGTGCCAGCAGTAGCCCCCCCGTCTCAAGGGAACCCTACGAGCAGTACTTC,CASSSPPVSREPYEQYF
TRBJ1-4,TRBV10-1,NA,many,TGCGCCAGCAGTGAAATGGCAGGGGCAAAACTGTTTTTT,CASSEMAGAKLFF
TRBJ2-2,TRBV7-9,NA,NA,TGTGCCAGCGTGGAAGGGGCGAACACCGGGGAGCTGTTTTTT,CASVEGANTGELFF
TRBJ1-5,TRBV28,NA,many,TGTGCCAGCAGTTTACTCGGACCAAGCAATCAGCCCCAGCATTTT,CASSLLGPSNQPQHF
TRBJ2-2,TRBV10-3,NA,few,TGTGCCATCGGCAACAGAGCTTTTAACACCGGGGAGCTGTTTTTT,CAIGNRAFNTGELFF